The rows below give T cell receptor beta chains drawn from one sample of a study of T cell responses to AZD1222 COVID-19 vaccine. TCRdb's copy holds only in-frame clones and misses some; the assay was immunoSEQ multiplex PCR. The table lists 180,000 or so clones, less than 95% of them singletons. The material sequenced was peripheral blood, taken on day 0 of AZD1222 vaccination. All receptors derive from an adult in good health. Both conserved end residues are part of each CDR3. Each record gives: J gene, clone size, D gene, CDR3 length, V gene, CDR3 DNA, CDR3 protein. The D gene is left open where the match is weak. Clone size is given for some rows only: seen once, a few or many times, or a class if the clone is expanded.

j_gene: TRBJ2-2; abundance: .; d_gene: TRBD1; len: 16; v_gene: TRBV5-1; CDR3nt: TGCGCCAGCACCCTTTCCAGGGGGCTGGGCACCGGGGAGCTGTTTTTT; CDR3aa: CASTLSRGLGTGELFF
j_gene: TRBJ1-6; abundance: .; d_gene: .; len: 13; v_gene: TRBV30; CDR3nt: TGTGCCTGGAGTTCCTTTGAGGGTTCACCCCTCCACTTT; CDR3aa: CAWSSFEGSPLHF
j_gene: TRBJ2-7; abundance: .; d_gene: TRBD2; len: 15; v_gene: TRBV25-1; CDR3nt: TGTGCCAGCTTAAACCTCGGGACTAGCGGATACGAGCAGTACTTC; CDR3aa: CASLNLGTSGYEQYF
j_gene: TRBJ2-7; abundance: .; d_gene: .; len: 13; v_gene: TRBV12-3/TRBV12-4; CDR3nt: TGTGTCAGCAGTTTGAGGGACGGCTACGAGCAGTACTTC; CDR3aa: CVSSLRDGYEQYF
j_gene: TRBJ1-5; abundance: .; d_gene: .; len: 15; v_gene: TRBV9; CDR3nt: TGTGCCAGCAGCCCCTTAGGGGACCTCAATCAGCCCCAGCATTTT; CDR3aa: CASSPLGDLNQPQHF
j_gene: TRBJ1-5; abundance: .; d_gene: .; len: 15; v_gene: TRBV28; CDR3nt: TGTGCCAGCAGTTTAAAGGGCAGTCACGGTCGGCCCCAGCATTTT; CDR3aa: CASSLKGSHGRPQHF
j_gene: TRBJ2-5; abundance: .; d_gene: TRBD2; len: 15; v_gene: TRBV10-3; CDR3nt: TGTGCCATCAGTGATTATAGCGGGGCGCAAGAGACCCAGTACTTC; CDR3aa: CAISDYSGAQETQYF
j_gene: TRBJ2-1; abundance: .; d_gene: .; len: 11; v_gene: TRBV6-5; CDR3nt: TGTGCCAGCAGTTACGGCAATGAGCAGTTCTTC; CDR3aa: CASSYGNEQFF
j_gene: TRBJ2-1; abundance: .; d_gene: TRBD2; len: 14; v_gene: TRBV3-1/TRBV3-2; CDR3nt: TGTGCCAGCAGGGGGGGGACTATTGGGGCTGAGCAGTTCTTC; CDR3aa: CASRGGTIGAEQFF
j_gene: TRBJ1-1; abundance: .; d_gene: .; len: 13; v_gene: TRBV28; CDR3nt: TGTGCCAGCAGAAGCCTCGGAAGGACTGAAGCTTTCTTT; CDR3aa: CASRSLGRTEAFF
j_gene: TRBJ1-1; abundance: .; d_gene: .; len: 12; v_gene: TRBV28; CDR3nt: TGTGCCAGCAGCCTGGGACGCTTCGAAGCTTTCTTT; CDR3aa: CASSLGRFEAFF
j_gene: TRBJ1-2; abundance: .; d_gene: TRBD1; len: 15; v_gene: TRBV19; CDR3nt: TGTGCCAGTAGTCACCGGGACAGGGTAAACTATGGCTACACCTTC; CDR3aa: CASSHRDRVNYGYTF
j_gene: TRBJ1-4; abundance: .; d_gene: .; len: 15; v_gene: TRBV19; CDR3nt: TGTGCCAGTAGTTCAGGGTTCCTCGGAGCGGAAAAACTGTTTTTT; CDR3aa: CASSSGFLGAEKLFF
j_gene: TRBJ2-1; abundance: .; d_gene: .; len: 15; v_gene: TRBV19; CDR3nt: TGTGCCAGCGAAGTGGGAAATAGCGGATACAATGAGCAGTTCTTC; CDR3aa: CASEVGNSGYNEQFF
j_gene: TRBJ2-2; abundance: .; d_gene: TRBD1; len: 17; v_gene: TRBV9; CDR3nt: TGTGCCAGCAGCCCCCCGGGACAGGGAGGGAACACCGGGGAGCTGTTTTTT; CDR3aa: CASSPPGQGGNTGELFF
j_gene: TRBJ1-5; abundance: .; d_gene: .; len: 13; v_gene: TRBV28; CDR3nt: TGTGCCAGCAGCTCGGAGGGATTTCAGCCCCAGCATTTT; CDR3aa: CASSSEGFQPQHF
j_gene: TRBJ2-2; abundance: .; d_gene: .; len: 14; v_gene: TRBV3-1/TRBV3-2; CDR3nt: TGTGCCAGCAGCCAGGTCCAAGGCACCGGGGAGCTGTTTTTT; CDR3aa: CASSQVQGTGELFF
j_gene: TRBJ2-5; abundance: .; d_gene: .; len: 15; v_gene: TRBV6-5; CDR3nt: TGTGCCAGCAGTTATGCCTATCGGTGGCAAGAGACCCAGTACTTC; CDR3aa: CASSYAYRWQETQYF
j_gene: TRBJ1-1; abundance: .; d_gene: .; len: 12; v_gene: TRBV28; CDR3nt: TGTGCCAGCATGGAGAGGGCCACTGAAGCTTTCTTT; CDR3aa: CASMERATEAFF
j_gene: TRBJ2-7; abundance: .; d_gene: .; len: 17; v_gene: TRBV7-2; CDR3nt: TGTGCCAGCAGCTTAGGGGCCCTTAGGACTCTGGTCTACGAGCAGTACTTC; CDR3aa: CASSLGALRTLVYEQYF
j_gene: TRBJ2-7; abundance: .; d_gene: TRBD1; len: 13; v_gene: TRBV4-2; CDR3nt: TGTGCCAGCAGCCAAGAGTCAGGGGGCGAGCAGTACTTC; CDR3aa: CASSQESGGEQYF
j_gene: TRBJ1-3; abundance: .; d_gene: .; len: 14; v_gene: TRBV6-5; CDR3nt: TGTGCCAGCGCTCAGGGCGAGTCCTGGGTCACCATATATTTT; CDR3aa: CASAQGESWVTIYF
j_gene: TRBJ2-1; abundance: .; d_gene: .; len: 15; v_gene: TRBV27; CDR3nt: TGTGCCAGCGGGTTGAGAAGGGCCCCCTACAATGAGCAGTTCTTC; CDR3aa: CASGLRRAPYNEQFF
j_gene: TRBJ1-1; abundance: .; d_gene: TRBD1; len: 13; v_gene: TRBV12-3/TRBV12-4; CDR3nt: TGTGCCAGCAGTTTAAGGGACAGTTCGGGAGCTTTCTTT; CDR3aa: CASSLRDSSGAFF
j_gene: TRBJ1-3; abundance: once; d_gene: .; len: 15; v_gene: TRBV5-4; CDR3nt: TGTGCCAGCAGCCTGGTGGGGGAGGCTGGAAACACCATATATTTT; CDR3aa: CASSLVGEAGNTIYF